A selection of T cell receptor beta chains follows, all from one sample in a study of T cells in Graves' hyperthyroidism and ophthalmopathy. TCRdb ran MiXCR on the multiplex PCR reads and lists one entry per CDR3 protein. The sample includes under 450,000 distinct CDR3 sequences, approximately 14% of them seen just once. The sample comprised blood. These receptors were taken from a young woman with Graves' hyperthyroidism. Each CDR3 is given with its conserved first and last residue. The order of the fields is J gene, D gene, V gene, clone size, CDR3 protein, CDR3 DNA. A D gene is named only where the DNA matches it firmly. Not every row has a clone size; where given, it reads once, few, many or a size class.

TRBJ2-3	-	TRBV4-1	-	CASSQSIWGAGRSRADTDTQYF	TGCGCCAGCAGCCAATCGATTTGGGGAGCGGGCAGGAGCAGAGCTGACACAGATACGCAGTATTTT
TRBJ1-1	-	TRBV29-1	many	CSAWGRGNTEAFF	TGCAGCGCTTGGGGGCGAGGGAACACTGAAGCTTTCTTT
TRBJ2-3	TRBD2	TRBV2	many	CASSEIPLGLAGGGTDTQYF	TGTGCCAGCAGTGAAATACCCTTGGGACTAGCGGGAGGTGGAACAGATACGCAGTATTTT
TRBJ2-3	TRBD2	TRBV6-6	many	CASSYLSGGRTDTQYF	TGTGCCAGCAGTTACTTAAGCGGGGGACGCACAGATACGCAGTATTTT
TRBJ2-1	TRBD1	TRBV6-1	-	CASKGAGILNEQFF	TGTGCCTCCAAGGGGGCAGGGATCCTAAATGAGCAGTTCTTC
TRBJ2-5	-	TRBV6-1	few	CASSESRSYRETQYF	TGTGCCAGCAGTGAATCGAGATCTTATCGGGAGACCCAGTACTTC
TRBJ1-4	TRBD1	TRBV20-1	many	CSAREGQGSEKLFF	TGCAGTGCTAGAGAGGGACAGGGAAGTGAAAAACTGTTTTTT
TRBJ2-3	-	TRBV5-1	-	CASSTSRGWGEDTQYF	TGCGCCAGCAGTACGAGTAGAGGATGGGGTGAGGATACGCAGTATTTT
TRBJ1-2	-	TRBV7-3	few	CASSPFTSPPQLPRPTTPYGYTF	TGTGCCAGCAGCCCCTTCACGTCCCCACCACAGCTTCCAAGGCCGACTACACCTTATGGCTACACCTTC
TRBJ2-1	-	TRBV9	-	CASSAQVGGVNEQFF	TGTGCCAGCAGCGCCCAAGTTGGGGGAGTGAATGAGCAGTTCTTC
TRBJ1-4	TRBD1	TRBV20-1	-	CSASTGQGTTNEKLFF	TGCAGTGCTAGTACGGGACAGGGGACAACTAATGAAAAACTGTTTTTT
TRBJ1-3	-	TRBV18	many	CASSSQGDRNTIYF	TGTGCCAGCTCGTCACAGGGTGATCGAAACACCATATATTTT
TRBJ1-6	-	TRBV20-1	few	CSAFVKGGSSPLHF	TGCAGTGCTTTCGTGAAAGGGGGGAGTTCACCCCTCCACTTT
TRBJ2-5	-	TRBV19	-	CASSMIPGFPSKETQYF	TGTGCCAGTAGTATGATCCCTGGCTTTCCTAGTAAAGAGACCCAGTACTTC
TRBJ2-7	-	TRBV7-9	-	CASSPARELTLYEQYF	TGTGCCAGCAGCCCGGCCCGGGAATTGACTTTGTACGAGCAGTACTTC
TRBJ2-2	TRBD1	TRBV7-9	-	CASSSGTGFAGELFF	TGTGCCAGCAGCTCAGGGACAGGCTTCGCCGGGGAGCTGTTTTTT
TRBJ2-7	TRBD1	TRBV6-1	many	CASVRQGSSYEQYF	TGTGCCAGCGTAAGACAGGGATCTAGCTACGAGCAGTACTTC
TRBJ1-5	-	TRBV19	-	CASSILGGQPQHF	TGTGCCAGTAGTATCTTGGGAGGGCAGCCCCAGCATTTT
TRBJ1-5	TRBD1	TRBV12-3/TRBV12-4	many	CASSLGTGWGGWQPQHF	TGTGCCAGCAGTTTAGGGACAGGGTGGGGGGGTTGGCAGCCCCAGCATTTT
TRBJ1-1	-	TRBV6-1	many	CASSELSAFF	TGTGCCAGCAGTGAATTGTCAGCTTTCTTT
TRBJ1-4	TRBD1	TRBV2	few	CASSEERGRSEKLFF	TGTGCCAGCAGTGAAGAGAGGGGGCGCAGTGAAAAACTGTTTTTT
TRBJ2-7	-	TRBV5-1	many	CASSLGQVAKEQYF	TGCGCCAGCAGCTTGGGGCAGGTGGCGAAGGAGCAGTACTTC
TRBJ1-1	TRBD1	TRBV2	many	CASSEALWGQGRREAFF	TGTGCCAGCAGTGAAGCGCTTTGGGGACAGGGGCGGCGTGAAGCTTTCTTT
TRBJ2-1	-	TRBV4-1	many	CASSHQTRGNEQFF	TGCGCCAGCAGCCATCAGACCAGGGGCAATGAGCAGTTCTTC
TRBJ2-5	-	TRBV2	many	CASSEQDNQETQYF	TGTGCCAGCAGTGAACAGGACAACCAAGAGACCCAGTACTTC
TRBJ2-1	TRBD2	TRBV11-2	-	CASIGTSGFRNEQFF	TGTGCCAGTATTGGGACTAGCGGATTTCGTAATGAGCAGTTCTTC
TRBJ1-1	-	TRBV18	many	CASSATNTEAFF	TGTGCCAGCTCAGCAACGAACACTGAAGCTTTCTTT
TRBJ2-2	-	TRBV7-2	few	CASSSGGGQNTGELFF	TGTGCCAGCAGCTCTGGTGGGGGGCAGAACACCGGGGAGCTGTTTTTT
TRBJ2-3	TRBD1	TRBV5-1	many	CASSPGGRGTDTQYF	TGCGCCAGCAGCCCTGGTGGCAGGGGGACAGATACGCAGTATTTT
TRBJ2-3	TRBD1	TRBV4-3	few	CASSQRTGDDTQYF	TGCGCCAGCAGCCAAAGGACAGGGGACGATACGCAGTATTTT
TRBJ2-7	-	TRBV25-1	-	CASTGRGSYEQYF	TGTGCCAGCACCGGCAGGGGCTCCTACGAGCAGTACTTC
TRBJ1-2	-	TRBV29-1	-	CSVSGGVVYGYTF	TGCAGCGTTTCTGGGGGCGTCGTCTATGGCTACACCTTC
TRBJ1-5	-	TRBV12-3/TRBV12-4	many	CASRYGSQPQHF	TGTGCCAGCCGGTATGGTTCGCAGCCCCAGCATTTT
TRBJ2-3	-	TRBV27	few	CASSRTPSTDTQYF	TGTGCCAGCAGTCGGACCCCCAGCACAGATACGCAGTATTTT
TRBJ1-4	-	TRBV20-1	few	CSANVGGFGIPGEKLFF	TGCAGTGCAAATGTTGGGGGGTTTGGGATCCCCGGTGAAAAACTGTTTTTT
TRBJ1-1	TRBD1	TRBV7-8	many	CASGRGLEGAFF	TGTGCCAGCGGCAGGGGGCTCGAGGGGGCTTTCTTT
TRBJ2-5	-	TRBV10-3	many	CAISGGTYQETQYF	TGTGCCATCAGTGGCGGGACATACCAAGAGACCCAGTACTTC
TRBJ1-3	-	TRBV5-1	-	CASSKTPGTPLLNTIYF	TGCGCCAGCAGCAAAACCCCCGGGACACCACTATTAAACACCATATATTTT
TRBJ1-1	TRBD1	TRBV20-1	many	CSARQGGTEAFF	TGCAGTGCCCGGCAGGGGGGGACTGAAGCTTTCTTT
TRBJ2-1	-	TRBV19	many	CASSGVTGVRANEQFF	TGTGCCAGTAGTGGGGTGACGGGAGTGCGGGCCAATGAGCAGTTCTTC
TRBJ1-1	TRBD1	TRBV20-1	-	CSARRRTGDTEAFF	TGCAGTGCTCGGCGTCGGACAGGGGACACTGAAGCTTTCTTT
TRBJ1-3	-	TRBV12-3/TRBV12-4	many	CASSPEGSPGNTIYF	TGTGCCAGCAGTCCGGAGGGGAGCCCTGGAAACACCATATATTTT
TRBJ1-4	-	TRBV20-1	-	CSARVTGIAEKLFF	TGCAGTGCTAGAGTTACAGGGATTGCTGAAAAACTGTTTTTT
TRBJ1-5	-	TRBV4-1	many	CASSQDFDQPQHF	TGCGCCAGCAGCCAAGATTTCGATCAGCCCCAGCATTTT
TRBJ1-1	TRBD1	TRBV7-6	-	CASSLAGTENTEAFF	TGTGCCAGCAGCTTAGCTGGGACAGAAAACACTGAAGCTTTCTTT
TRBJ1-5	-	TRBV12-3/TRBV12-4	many	CASRPSGDYSNQPQHF	TGTGCCAGCAGACCCTCAGGGGATTATAGCAATCAGCCCCAGCATTTT
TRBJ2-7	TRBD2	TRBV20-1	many	CSARRGEGVYEQYF	TGCAGTGCTAGACGGGGGGAAGGGGTCTACGAGCAGTACTTC
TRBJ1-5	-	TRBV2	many	CASSQDGRIGNQPQHF	TGTGCCAGCAGCCAAGATGGACGGATCGGCAATCAGCCCCAGCATTTT
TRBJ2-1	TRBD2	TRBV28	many	CASRALWASGRDYNEQFF	TGTGCCAGCAGGGCGCTGTGGGCTAGCGGGAGGGATTACAATGAGCAGTTCTTC
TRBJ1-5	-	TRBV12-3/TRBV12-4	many	CASSPRDQPQHF	TGTGCCAGCAGTCCCCGGGATCAGCCCCAGCATTTT